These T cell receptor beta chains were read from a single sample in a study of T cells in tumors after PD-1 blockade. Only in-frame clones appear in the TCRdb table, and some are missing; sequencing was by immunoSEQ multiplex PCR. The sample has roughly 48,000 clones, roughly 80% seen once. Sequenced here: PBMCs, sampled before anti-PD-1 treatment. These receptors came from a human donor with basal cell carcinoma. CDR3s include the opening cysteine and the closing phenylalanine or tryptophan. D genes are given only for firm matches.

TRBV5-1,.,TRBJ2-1,CASSLVSQYNEQFF
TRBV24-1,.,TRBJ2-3,CATSEGLAAGNTQYF
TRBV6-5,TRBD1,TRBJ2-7,CASSYTGTGPGEQYF
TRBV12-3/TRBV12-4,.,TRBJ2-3,CASSLRTDTQYF
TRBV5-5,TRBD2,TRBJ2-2,CASSTGLAGGPNTGELFF
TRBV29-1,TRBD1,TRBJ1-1,CSVTRDRNTEAFF
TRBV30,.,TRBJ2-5,CAWSVTSVQETQYF
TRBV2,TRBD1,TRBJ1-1,CASSEDGTGGLDTEAFF
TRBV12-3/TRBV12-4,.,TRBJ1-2,CASSLLGAGGYTF
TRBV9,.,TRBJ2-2,CASSDLTVNTGELFF
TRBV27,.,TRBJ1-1,CASSGGGRENTEAFF
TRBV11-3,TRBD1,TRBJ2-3,CASSSHPDRATDTQYF
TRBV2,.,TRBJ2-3,CASSDTGSSTDTQYF
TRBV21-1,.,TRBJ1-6,CASSKALGAGCNSPLHF
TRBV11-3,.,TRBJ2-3,CASSPGTVETDTQYF
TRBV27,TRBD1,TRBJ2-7,CASKKGANEQYF
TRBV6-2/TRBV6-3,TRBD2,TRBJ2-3,CASSFNPRRVAGDTSTDTQYF
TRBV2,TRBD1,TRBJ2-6,CASRGDSSGANVLTF
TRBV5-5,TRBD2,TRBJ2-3,CASSLRGTTPTDTQYF
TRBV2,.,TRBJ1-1,CASSDPREDLRVTEAFF
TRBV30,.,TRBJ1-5,CAWSGGGNQPQHF
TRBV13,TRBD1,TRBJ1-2,CASTLQGVRYGYTF
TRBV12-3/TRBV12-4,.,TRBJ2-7,CASRWATYEQYF
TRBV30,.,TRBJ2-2,CAWIPWGMKGITGELFF
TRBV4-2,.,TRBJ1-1,CASSHVPNTEAFF
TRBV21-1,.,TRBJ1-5,CASSKGVRAEANQPQHF
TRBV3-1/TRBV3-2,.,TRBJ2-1,CASSRGAGRGDSTFF
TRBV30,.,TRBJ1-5,CAWGGDNQPQHF
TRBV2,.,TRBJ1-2,CASSQQGYYGYTF
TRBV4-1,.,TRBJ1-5,CASSQGGQPQHF
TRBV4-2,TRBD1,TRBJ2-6,CASSPGGGTGGSGANVLTF
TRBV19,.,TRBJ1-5,CATKGGNQPQHF
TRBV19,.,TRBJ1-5,CASRPLLGTGSNQPQHF
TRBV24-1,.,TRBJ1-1,CATSDSRLTGTNTEAFF
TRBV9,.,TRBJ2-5,CASSVGRFQETQYF
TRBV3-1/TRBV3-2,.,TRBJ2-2,CASSHWGNTGELFF
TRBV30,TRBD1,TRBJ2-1,CAWSDTGDIDEQFF
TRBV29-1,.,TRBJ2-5,CSVRIGGETQYF
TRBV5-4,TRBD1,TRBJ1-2,CASSLGTDWDGYTF
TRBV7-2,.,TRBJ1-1,CASSLGPLNTEAFF
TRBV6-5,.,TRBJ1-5,CASSTTGPSNQPQHF
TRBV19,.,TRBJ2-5,CASSIGPTQETQYF
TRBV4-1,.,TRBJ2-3,CASSQAPPDTQYF
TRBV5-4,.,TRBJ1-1,CASSLAWTPNTEAFF
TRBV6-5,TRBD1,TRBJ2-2,CASSYAGGVSPGELFF
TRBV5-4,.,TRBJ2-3,CASSLFSTDTQYF
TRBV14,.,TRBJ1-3,CASSQDQGGLGNTIYF
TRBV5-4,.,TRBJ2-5,CASSRTTGGGETQYF
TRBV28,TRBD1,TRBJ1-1,CASRATGDTEAFF
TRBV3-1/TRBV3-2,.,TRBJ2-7,CASSQDTPGTIRFHEQYF
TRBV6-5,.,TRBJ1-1,CASSYRGGTEAFF